This TCR beta chain was documented in a study of read filtering for tumor transcriptome and immune sequencing. Study-level background: Transcriptome libraries were built from DNase-treated RNA. Per sample, TCR-region reads ranged about 4 to 11 million by IR-seq, roughly 75 to 1,400 by RNA-seq. Study-wide results and caveats: The CD138-negative fraction was mixed bone marrow immune cells, not pure T cells.

As to this clonotype: No antigen is known for it. Relative to the germline gene, one junction end is altered; a read error may explain this.

Molecular barcoded adaptors covering alpha/delta and beta/gamma chains were used on approximately 440 ng RNA. MiXCR, applied by TCRdb to the reads, yields one record per CDR3 protein. Of 85,000 to 100,000 distinct CDR3 sequences in the sample, 20% to 25% were seen once. Sequences were obtained from a population of CD138-negative cells sorted from bone marrow. The clonotype comes from a donor older than 35 with multiple myeloma.

The CDR3 loop reads CVSSSGGASGNTIYF. As DNA, the CDR3 is TGTGTCAGCAGTTCGGGCGGAGCGTCTGGAAACACCATATATTTT. The chain has TRBV28 and TRBJ1-3, with unresolved D. CDR1 is MDHEN and CDR2 is SYDVKM in the germline V gene. The CDR3 loop spans 15 amino acids.